The 9 T cell receptor beta chains in this list originate from one sample, sequenced in a study of cytomegalovirus exposure and HLA in healthy donors (dated by TCRdb to about 2017). The method was the immunoSEQ multiplex PCR assay. A mixture of 60 forward primers for TCR Vbeta segments and 13 reverse primers for TCR Jbeta segments was used in the multiplex PCR. TCRdb provides this immuneACCESS table in a form limited to in-frame rearrangements. Some clones are lacking; in checked studies, under half of them reflect an unresolved V gene, and why the rest are absent is not known. The sample records over 130,000 clones, more than 70% of which are singletons. The ten largest clones capture about 2.4% of the sample. Sequenced material: PBMCs. These TCRs come from a man aged 50-60 years in good health and CMV-seronegative.

The rearrangement uses TRBV29-1 and TRBJ2-1; TRBD1 matches 9 bases. This CDR3 comprises 15 residues. The germline gives CDR1 SQVTM, CDR2 ANQGSEA. V trimming: 7 bases; J trimming: 3 bases; junction bases outside the gene matches: 10. CDR3 sequence: CSAPQRDRDYNEQFF. As DNA, the CDR3 is TGCAGCGCCCCCCAGCGGGACAGGGACTACAATGAGCAGTTCTTC.

This chain's CDR3 is CASSLMAGGGKETQYF. In nucleotides, the CDR3 is TGTGCCAGCAGCTTAATGGCAGGGGGCGGGAAAGAGACCCAGTACTTC. The rearrangement links TRBV7-3 to TRBJ2-5; TRBD1 matches at 8 bases. After removal of 1 base from V and 3 bases from J, the junction contained 7 bases not matched to a gene. This CDR3 is 16 amino acids long. CDR1 is SGHTA and CDR2 is FQGTGA in the germline V gene. Variable domain in full (rest from reference TRBV7-3 and TRBJ2-5): GAGVSQTPSNKVTEKGKYVELRCDPISGHTALYWYRQSLGQGPEFLIYFQGTGAADDSGLPNDRFFAVRPEGSVSTLKIQRTERGDSAVYLCASSLMAGGGKETQYFGPGTRLLVL.

This clone was recorded a few times. This chain connects TRBV25-1 to TRBJ2-1; 11 bases fit TRBD2. Germline CDR1 and CDR2: MGHDK and SYGVNS. Germline trimming cut 3 bases from V and 1 base from J; bases unmatched to any gene: 8. There are 18 residues in the CDR3. CDR3 sequence reads: CASSDSRLAGRSYNEQFF. As DNA, the CDR3 is TGTGCCAGCAGTGACTCCAGACTAGCGGGGAGGTCCTACAATGAGCAGTTCTTC.

This chain uses TRBV7-9 with TRBJ2-1; TRBD2 matches at 8 bases. CDR3 length equals 15 residues. The trim removed 5 bases at V and 1 base at J, leaving 4 bases unmatched. The germline V gene encodes CDR1 SEHNR and CDR2 FQNEAQ (reference sequence). CDR3 in amino acids: CASSRRGGSYNEQFF. CDR3 nucleotides: TGTGCCAGCAGCCGTCGGGGGGGATCCTACAATGAGCAGTTCTTC.

The CDR3 DNA sequence: TGTGCTAGTGGTCCCGGACAGCGCGCGAACACCGGGGAGCTGTTTTTT. Its translation: CASGPGQRANTGELFF. The V call is TRBV12-5, the J call TRBJ2-2; D is perhaps TRBD1 (6 bases). The CDR3 totals 16 residues. V was cut by 5 bases and J by 0 bases, with 13 bases left in between. Per germline, CDR1 LGHNT and CDR2 FRNRAP.

V is TRBV5-4 and J is TRBJ2-6; D unresolved. CDR3 size: 17 residues. V dropped 3 bases and J dropped 0 bases, with 13 bases sitting between them. The V gene's germline CDR1 is SGHNT and CDR2 YYREEE (reference sequence). CDR3 region: CASSSQTWVSGANVLTF. CDR3 DNA sequence: TGTGCCAGCAGCTCCCAGACATGGGTCTCTGGGGCCAACGTCCTGACTTTC.

Only one count was recorded for this clone. This chain joins TRBV5-5 and TRBJ1-1, with unresolved D. Trimming shortened V by 3 bases and J by 0 bases, and 18 bases separated the two germline ends. The CDR3 spans 17 residues. Germline V gene lookup returns CDR1 SGHKS and CDR2 YYEKEE (reference sequence). CDR3 protein: CASSYAVMERMNTEAFF. CDR3 nucleotide sequence: TGTGCCAGCAGCTATGCTGTGATGGAGAGAATGAACACTGAAGCTTTCTTT.

The chain is built from TRBV5-6 and TRBJ1-1; 7 bases fit TRBD1. V dropped 3 bases and J dropped 7; count of bases not matched to a gene: 9. The CDR3 runs 14 residues. Germline lookup yields CDR1 SGHDT and CDR2 YYEEEE. The CDR3 DNA reads as TGTGCCAGCAGCTCTAGGGGGCATAAGAATGAAGCTTTCTTT. Protein sequence: CASSSRGHKNEAFF.

A single count supports this clone. The CDR3 nucleotides read TGTGCCAGCAGCACGACAGGGAATCCTCTTCCTCGGGGCTACACCTTC. Translated, it gives CASSTTGNPLPRGYTF. V is TRBV2 and J is TRBJ1-2, with 7 bases fitting TRBD1. V shed 6 bases and J 8 bases; nucleotides not matched to a gene: 18. The V gene's germline CDR1 is SNHLY and CDR2 FYNNEI. CDR3 length: 16 amino acids.